The 23 T cell receptor beta chains below come from one sample, sequenced in a study of blood T cell repertoires in COVID-19. The repertoire was sequenced with immunoSEQ multiplex PCR; TCRdb's copy has only in-frame clones and lacks some. This repertoire shows around 210,000 clones, 65% to 90% found once; its top ten account for around 5.5%. The sequenced sample consisted of peripheral blood. The origin of the receptors is a man aged 50 to 59 with COVID-19, enrolled during active disease.

This clone was counted only a few times. The chain is built from TRBV6-5 and TRBJ1-3, with 8 bases fitting TRBD1. This CDR3 comprises 15 residues. With V trimmed by 4 bases and J by 2 bases, 4 bases remained unmatched. CDR1 is MNHEY, CDR2 SVGAGI, per germline. Here the CDR3 reads CASSSATGAGNTIYF. CDR3 nucleotides: TGTGCCAGCAGTTCGGCGACAGGGGCTGGAAACACCATATATTTT.

The V and J genes are TRBV5-1 and TRBJ2-2; 10 bases fit TRBD1. The germline V gene has CDR1 SGHRS and CDR2 YFSETQ. V lost 7 bases, J lost 3 bases, and 3 bases stayed unmatched. CDR3 size: 14 residues. The CDR3 loop is CASGGTGDTGELFF. The CDR3 coding sequence is TGCGCCAGCGGGGGGACAGGGGACACCGGGGAGCTGTTTTTT.

The rearrangement links TRBV4-1 to TRBJ1-2; possibly TRBD1 for D (5 bases). The CDR3 spans 15 residues. V was shortened by 0 bases and J by 2 bases, with 10 bases between the two germline ends. CDR1 and CDR2 from the germline V gene are MGHRA and YSYEKL. This chain's CDR3 is CASSQEGAFNYGYTF. For the CDR3, the DNA is TGCGCCAGCAGCCAAGAAGGGGCCTTCAACTATGGCTACACCTTC.

V usage is TRBV4-2 and J usage is TRBJ2-7; 12 bases are a match to TRBD1. Trimming took 6 bases from V and 6 from J; bases not matched to a gene: 3. In germline, CDR1 is LGHNA, CDR2 YNFKEQ. This CDR3 contains 13 residues. For the CDR3, the DNA is TGTGCCAGCAGAGGGACAGGGGGCGCCGAGCAGTACTTC. Its translation: CASRGTGGAEQYF.

The genes are TRBV4-2 and TRBJ2-7; 9 bases match TRBD1. V lost 4 bases, J lost 5 bases, and 3 bases stayed unmatched. The length of the CDR3 is 13 residues. Per germline, CDR1 LGHNA and CDR2 YNFKEQ. CDR3 region: CASSPRTGDEQYF. CDR3 sequence (DNA): TGTGCCAGCAGCCCCCGGACAGGGGACGAGCAGTACTTC.

The rearrangement links TRBV18 to TRBJ1-1; D is unclear. The germline gives CDR1 KGHSH, CDR2 LQKENI. The V end lost 2 bases, the J end lost 1 base, and 8 bases lay between the germline ends. There are 14 residues in the CDR3. CDR3 amino acids: CASSPATKNTEAFF. The CDR3, as DNA: TGTGCCAGCTCACCAGCGACAAAGAACACTGAAGCTTTCTTT.

The V and J genes are TRBV9 and TRBJ1-6, with D tentatively TRBD1 (5 bases). This CDR3 has 15 residues. The germline V gene encodes CDR1 SGDLS and CDR2 YYNGEE. Trimming stripped 3 bases from V and 7 bases from J, with 14 bases between. The CDR3 region is CASSAGTDGNSPLHF. The CDR3 bases are TGTGCCAGCAGCGCGGGGACTGACGGAAATTCACCCCTCCACTTT.

The rearrangement joins TRBV27 to TRBJ2-1; 10 positions agree with TRBD1. This CDR3 is built from 13 residues. Germline assignment: CDR1 MNHEY and CDR2 SMNVEV (reference sequence). After removal of 8 bases from V and 7 bases from J, the junction contained 5 bases not matched to a gene. CDR3 in amino acids: CASGRDRGNEQFF. As DNA, the CDR3 is TGTGCCAGCGGGCGGGACAGGGGTAATGAGCAGTTCTTC.

This clone was picked up one time. This chain uses TRBV6-5 with TRBJ1-6; D unresolved. Trimming took 2 bases from V and 2 from J, leaving 4 bases between them. Germline V gene lookup returns CDR1 MNHEY and CDR2 SVGAGI. The CDR3 has 14 residues. CDR3 DNA sequence: TGTGCCAGCAGTTACGAGGCCTATAATTCACCCCTCCACTTT. Protein: CASSYEAYNSPLHF.

The chain carries TRBV6-6 and TRBJ1-4; D is uncertain. This CDR3 spans 14 amino acids. Germline CDR1 reads MNHNY; CDR2 reads SVGAGI (reference sequence). The V gene lost 0 bases and the J gene lost 5 bases, with 7 bases spanning the gap. CDR3 bases: TGTGCCAGCAGTTACTCGCCGGGGAATGAAAAACTGTTTTTT. Amino acids: CASSYSPGNEKLFF.

This chain joins TRBV4-2 and TRBJ1-2; 9 bases align to TRBD1. The V gene's germline CDR1 is LGHNA and CDR2 YNFKEQ. Trimming at V came to 4 bases and at J to 8 bases, leaving 8 bases not matched to a gene. The CDR3 spans 14 residues. This chain's CDR3 is CASSLTGGDVGYTF. In nucleotides, the CDR3 is TGTGCCAGCAGCCTAACAGGGGGCGATGTGGGCTACACCTTC.

This clone was seen more than once but under ten times. V is TRBV11-2 and J is TRBJ2-3; D is uncertain. Germline-derived CDR1 and CDR2 are SGHAT and FQNNGV. The CDR3 has 12 amino acids. With 8 bases removed from V and 7 bases from J, the gap between germline ends came to 13 bases. The CDR3 spells CASGFGRYTQYF. CDR3 sequence (DNA): TGTGCCAGCGGTTTTGGGCGATATACGCAGTATTTT. Filled out from reference TRBV11-2 and TRBJ2-3, the complete variable domain reads EAGVAQSPRYKIIEKRQSVAFWCNPISGHATLYWYQQILGQGPKLLIQFQNNGVVDDSQLPKDRFSAERLKGVDSTLKIQPAKLEDSAVYLCASGFGRYTQYFGPGTRLTVL.

This clone was seen a few times. The chain joins TRBV6-5 to TRBJ1-2; D may be TRBD1 (5 bases). CDR3 length: 13 residues. The V gene's germline CDR1 is MNHEY and CDR2 SVGAGI. V was pared by 0 bases and J by 8 bases, with 10 bases between. This chain's CDR3 is CASSYSGLKGYTF. The CDR3 bases are TGTGCCAGCAGTTACTCGGGACTCAAGGGCTACACCTTC.

This sequence joins TRBV5-1 and TRBJ2-3; TRBD1 might be the D (6 bases). V was pared by 5 bases and J by 2 bases, with 24 bases between. Germline V CDR1 and CDR2: SGHRS, YFSETQ. The CDR3 is 18 amino acids. The CDR3 DNA reads TGCGCCAGCAGTCCGACACTGTTACAGGGCATCTCCACAGATACGCAGTATTTT. This codes for CASSPTLLQGISTDTQYF. Full variable domain (remainder filled in from reference TRBV5-1 and TRBJ2-3): KAGVTQTPRYLIKTRGQQVTLSCSPISGHRSVSWYQQTPGQGLQFLFEYFSETQRNKGNFPGRFSGRQFSNSRSEMNVSTLELGDSALYLCASSPTLLQGISTDTQYFGPGTRLTVL.

The chain is built from TRBV2 and TRBJ1-2, with TRBD1 matching over 8 bases. Trimming cost V 5 bases and J 4 bases; bases outside gene matches: 3. CDR3 size: 13 residues. CDR1 is SNHLY and CDR2 is FYNNEI in the germline V gene. This chain's CDR3 is CASSLGQVYGYTF. CDR3 bases: TGTGCCAGCAGTCTGGGACAGGTCTATGGCTACACCTTC.

The V and J genes are TRBV6-5 and TRBJ2-7; 7 nucleotides agree with TRBD1. V dropped 8 bases and J dropped 0; count of bases not matched to a gene: 4. This CDR3 has 13 amino acids. From germline, CDR1 is MNHEY and CDR2 SVGAGI. The DNA for the CDR3 is TGTGCCAGCCAGAGGGACAGCTCCTACGAGCAGTACTTC. Translated, it gives CASQRDSSYEQYF.

This chain joins TRBV5-6 and TRBJ2-5, with a weak D call TRBD1 (5 bases). Germline-derived CDR1 and CDR2 are SGHDT and YYEEEE. V shed 1 base and J shed 1 base, with 17 bases lying between them. The CDR3 covers 17 residues. The CDR3 loop is CASSLFFFGAIQETQYF. DNA for the CDR3: TGTGCCAGCAGCTTGTTCTTTTTTGGGGCGATCCAAGAGACCCAGTACTTC.

V gene TRBV13 combines with J gene TRBJ2-7, with TRBD1 identical over 10 bases. The junction had 6 bases not matched to a gene; V was cut back by 5 bases and J by 5 bases. Looked up from germline, CDR1 is PRHDT and CDR2 is FYEKMQ (reference sequence). CDR3 length equals 14 residues. CDR3 coding DNA: TGTGCCAGCAGCCGGGGACAGGGGAACGACGAGCAGTACTTC. Protein sequence: CASSRGQGNDEQYF.

This clone has only a few counts. V and J are TRBV5-1 and TRBJ2-1; 9 bases match TRBD1. CDR3 length: 16 residues. V lost 3 bases, J lost 5 bases, and 9 bases stayed unmatched. The V gene's germline CDR1 is SGHRS and CDR2 YFSETQ. The CDR3 region is CASSSLGQGLNNEQFF. For the CDR3, the DNA is TGCGCCAGCAGCTCCCTCGGACAGGGGTTGAACAATGAGCAGTTCTTC.

J is TRBJ2-7 and V is TRBV27, with D possibly TRBD1 on 5 matching bases. CDR3 length: 15 amino acids. V lost 0 bases, J lost 5 bases, and 14 bases lay in between. Germline loops: CDR1 MNHEY, CDR2 SMNVEV (reference sequence). The CDR3, as DNA: TGTGCCAGCAGTTTATCGAAAGGGGCTCACGACGAGCAGTACTTC. As protein: CASSLSKGAHDEQYF.

The genes are TRBV24-1 and TRBJ2-3; 8 positions match TRBD1. The CDR3 length is 16 residues. Per the germline V gene, CDR1 is KGHDR and CDR2 is SFDVKD. V shed 4 bases and J 0 bases; nucleotides not matched to a gene: 5. In nucleotides, the CDR3 is TGTGCCACCAGTGACCCGGACAGGGAAAGCACAGATACGCAGTATTTT. Translation: CATSDPDRESTDTQYF.

CDR3 DNA sequence: TGCGCCAGCAGCCAAGGGCCTTCGTACGAGCAGTACTTC. This codes for CASSQGPSYEQYF. The rearrangement uses TRBV4-1 and TRBJ2-7; no clear D. CDR1 is MGHRA and CDR2 is YSYEKL in the germline V gene. There are 13 residues in the CDR3. V was cut by 1 base and J by 4 bases, with 8 bases left in between.

This chain links TRBV19 with TRBJ1-2; 9 bases are a match to TRBD1. The CDR3 length is 16 residues. Trimming removed 4 bases from V and 8 bases from J; junction bases left unmatched: 14. The V gene's germline CDR1 is LNHDA and CDR2 SQIVND (reference sequence). In DNA form, the CDR3 reads TGTGCCAGTAGTACGAGCTCGGGACAGGGTGGCAGAGGCTACACCTTC. This gives the protein CASSTSSGQGGRGYTF.